This entry concerns a single T cell receptor beta chain. No antigen is known for it. One end of the junction fails to match germline, which may point to a read error. Libraries were prepared by immunoSEQ multiplex PCR; TCRdb keeps only in-frame clonotypes and omits some of them. Seen here are approximately 140,000 clones, about 72% observed once, and the top ten hold roughly a quarter. The sample comes from a study of cytotoxic CD8 clonotypes in ibrutinib-treated CLL. The overall study: Mean per-sample yields comprised about 250,000 productive templates and fewer than 95,000 productive rearrangements.

The germline CDR1 and CDR2 sequences are SNHLY and FYNNEI. This CDR3 spans 13 amino acids. General study findings and limits: Elevated clonality accompanied ibrutinib response, with a return toward baseline values at progression. Clonality correlated strongly with circulating CD8+ T cells and exceeded age-matched healthy donors at baseline. Public clonotypes (which were uncommon) either contracted or remained stable on treatment.

This sequence joins TRBV2 and TRBJ1-2; 7 nucleotides match TRBD1. The receptor was isolated from a human donor with chronic lymphocytic leukemia. The starting material was PBMCs, obtained after 12 months of ibrutinib treatment. The CDR3 reads CASRQGTNYGHTF. CDR3 sequence (DNA): TGTGCCAGCCGACAGGGCACTAACTATGGCCACACCTTC.